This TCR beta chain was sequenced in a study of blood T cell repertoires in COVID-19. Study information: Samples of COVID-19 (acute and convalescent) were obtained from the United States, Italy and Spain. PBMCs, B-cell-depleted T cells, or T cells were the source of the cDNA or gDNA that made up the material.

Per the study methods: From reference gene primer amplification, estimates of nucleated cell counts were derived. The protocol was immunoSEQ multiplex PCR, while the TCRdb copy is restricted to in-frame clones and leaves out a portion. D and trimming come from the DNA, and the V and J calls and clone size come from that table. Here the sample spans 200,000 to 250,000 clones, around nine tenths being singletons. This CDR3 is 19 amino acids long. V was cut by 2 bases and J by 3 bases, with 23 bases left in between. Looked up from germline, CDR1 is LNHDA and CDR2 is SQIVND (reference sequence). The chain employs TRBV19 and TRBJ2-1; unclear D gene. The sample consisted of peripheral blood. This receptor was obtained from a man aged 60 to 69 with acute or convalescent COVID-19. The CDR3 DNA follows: TGTGCCAGTAGTATATTTTATCCGGCGGCAGATCGATTCTACAATGAGCAGTTCTTC. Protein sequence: CASSIFYPAADRFYNEQFF.